The present entry profiles one TCR beta chain with its context. Its antigen is unidentified. The junction departs from the called germline gene at one end, perhaps through a read error. From germline, CDR1 is LNHDA and CDR2 SQIVND (reference sequence). The length of the CDR3 is 15 residues. Profiled with immunoSEQ multiplex PCR; TCRdb holds only in-frame clones, not every one. The table lists about 150,000 clones, roughly 87% of them singletons. The data were taken from a study of T cell responses to AZD1222 COVID-19 vaccine. Broader study findings: It should be noted that donors were predominantly white British and more often female, and clonal diversity was possibly underestimated.

Second-dose intervals of approximately 4 or approximately 12 weeks were pooled. The J gene is TRBJ2-7, the V gene TRBV19; TRBD2 might be the D (6 bases). The receptor's source is an adult who received the AZD1222 COVID-19 vaccine. The sample here was peripheral blood, taken 28 days after the second AZD1222 dose. CDR3 protein: CASSILSSVAYEQYF. The CDR3 DNA follows: TGTGCCAGTAGTATCTTGTCTAGCGTCGCCTACGAACAGTACTTC.